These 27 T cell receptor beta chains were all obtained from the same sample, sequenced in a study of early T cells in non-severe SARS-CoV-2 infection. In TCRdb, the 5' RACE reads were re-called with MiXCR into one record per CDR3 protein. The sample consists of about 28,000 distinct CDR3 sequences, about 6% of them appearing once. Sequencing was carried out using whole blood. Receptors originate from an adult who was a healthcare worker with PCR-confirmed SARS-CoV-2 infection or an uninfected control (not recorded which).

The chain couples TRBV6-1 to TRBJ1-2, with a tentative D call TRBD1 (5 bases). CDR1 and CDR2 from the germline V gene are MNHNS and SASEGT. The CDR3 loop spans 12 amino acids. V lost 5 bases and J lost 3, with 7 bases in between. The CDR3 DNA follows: TGTGCCAGCAGTTGGGACTACTATGGCTACACCTTC. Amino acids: CASSWDYYGYTF.

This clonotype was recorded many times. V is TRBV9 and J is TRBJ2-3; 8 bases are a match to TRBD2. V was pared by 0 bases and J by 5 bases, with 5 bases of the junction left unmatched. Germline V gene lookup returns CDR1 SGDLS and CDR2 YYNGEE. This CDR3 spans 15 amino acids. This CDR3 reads CASSVVAAGGDTQYF. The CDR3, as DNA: TGTGCCAGCAGCGTAGTGGCGGCGGGAGGAGATACGCAGTATTTT.

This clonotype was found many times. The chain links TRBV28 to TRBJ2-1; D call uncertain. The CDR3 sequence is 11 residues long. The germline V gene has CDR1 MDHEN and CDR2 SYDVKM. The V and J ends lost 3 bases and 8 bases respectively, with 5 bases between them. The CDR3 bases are TGTGCCAGCAGTTTGCTACATGAGCAGTTCTTC. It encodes CASSLLHEQFF.

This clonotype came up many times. The CDR3 is CAISERGGAQDTQYF. The CDR3 DNA follows: TGTGCCATCAGTGAACGCGGGGGGGCCCAGGATACGCAGTATTTT. J is TRBJ2-3 and V is TRBV10-3, with 9 bases identical to TRBD2. The V gene end was trimmed by 3 bases and the J gene end by 6 bases; junction bases not matched to a gene: 7. This CDR3 is 15 amino acids long. Germline V lookup: CDR1 ENHRY, CDR2 SYGVKD.

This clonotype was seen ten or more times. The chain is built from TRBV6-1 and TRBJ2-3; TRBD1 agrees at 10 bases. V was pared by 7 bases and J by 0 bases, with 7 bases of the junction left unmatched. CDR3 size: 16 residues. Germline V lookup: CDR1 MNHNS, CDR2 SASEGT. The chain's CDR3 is CASILDRGRSTDTQYF. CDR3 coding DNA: TGTGCCAGCATTCTAGACAGGGGGCGTAGCACAGATACGCAGTATTTT.

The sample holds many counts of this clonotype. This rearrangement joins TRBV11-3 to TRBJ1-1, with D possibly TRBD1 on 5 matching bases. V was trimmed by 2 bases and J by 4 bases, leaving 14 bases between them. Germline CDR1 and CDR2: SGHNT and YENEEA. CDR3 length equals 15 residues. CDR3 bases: TGTGCCAGCAGCTTAATCGGGCTGGGGGGCACTGAAGCTTTCTTT. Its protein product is CASSLIGLGGTEAFF. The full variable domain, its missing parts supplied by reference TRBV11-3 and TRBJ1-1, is EAGVVQSPRYKIIEKKQPVAFWCNPISGHNTLYWYLQNLGQGPELLIRYENEEAVDDSQLPKDRFSAERLKGVDSTLKIQPAELGDSAVYLCASSLIGLGGTEAFFGQGTRLTVV.

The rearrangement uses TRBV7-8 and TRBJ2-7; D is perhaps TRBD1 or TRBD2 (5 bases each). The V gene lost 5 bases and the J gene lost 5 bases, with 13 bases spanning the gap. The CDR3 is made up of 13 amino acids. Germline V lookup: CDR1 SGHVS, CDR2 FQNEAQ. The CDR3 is CASSEGTADEQYF. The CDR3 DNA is TGTGCCAGCAGCGAAGGGACCGCCGACGAGCAGTACTTC.

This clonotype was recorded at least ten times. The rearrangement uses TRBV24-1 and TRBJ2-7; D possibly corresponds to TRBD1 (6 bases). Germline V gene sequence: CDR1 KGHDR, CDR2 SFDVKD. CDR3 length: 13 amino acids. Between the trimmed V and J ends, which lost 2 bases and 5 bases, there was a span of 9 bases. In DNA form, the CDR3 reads TGTGCCACCAGTGATTACAGGGTCCACGAGCAGTACTTC. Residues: CATSDYRVHEQYF.

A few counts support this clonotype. The CDR3 sequence: CASSLDSVYGYTF. CDR3 sequence (DNA): TGTGCCAGCAGTTTGGACAGCGTCTATGGCTACACCTTC. The chain joins TRBV12-3 or TRBV12-4 to TRBJ1-2; perhaps TRBD1 as D (6 bases). V lost 3 bases and J lost 4, with 9 bases in between. This CDR3 has 13 residues.

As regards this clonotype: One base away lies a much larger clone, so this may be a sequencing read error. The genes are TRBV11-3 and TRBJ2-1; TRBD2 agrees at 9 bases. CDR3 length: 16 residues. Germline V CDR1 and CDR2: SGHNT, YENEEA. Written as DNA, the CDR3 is TGTGCCAGCAGCAGGGCGACTAGCGGAGCCTACTATGAGCAGTTCTTC. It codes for CASSRATSGAYYEQFF.

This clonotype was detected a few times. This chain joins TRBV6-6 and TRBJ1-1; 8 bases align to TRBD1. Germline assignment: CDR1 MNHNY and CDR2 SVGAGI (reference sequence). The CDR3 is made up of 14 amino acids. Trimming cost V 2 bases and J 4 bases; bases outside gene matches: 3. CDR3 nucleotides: TGTGCCAGCAGTTACACAGGGGGTCGCACTGAAGCTTTCTTT. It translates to CASSYTGGRTEAFF.

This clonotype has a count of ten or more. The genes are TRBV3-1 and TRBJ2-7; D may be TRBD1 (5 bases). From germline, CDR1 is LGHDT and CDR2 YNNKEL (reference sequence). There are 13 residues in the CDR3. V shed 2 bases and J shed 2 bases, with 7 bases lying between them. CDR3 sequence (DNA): TGTGCCAGCAGCCAACCAGGGACCTACGAGCAGTACTTC. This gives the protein CASSQPGTYEQYF.

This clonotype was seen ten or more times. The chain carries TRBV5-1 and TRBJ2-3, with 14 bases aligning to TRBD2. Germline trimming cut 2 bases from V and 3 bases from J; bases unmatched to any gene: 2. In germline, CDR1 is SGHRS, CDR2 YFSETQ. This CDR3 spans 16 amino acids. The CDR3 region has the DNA TGCGCCAGCAGCTTCCGGACTAGCGGGAGGACAGATACGCAGTATTTT. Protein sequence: CASSFRTSGRTDTQYF. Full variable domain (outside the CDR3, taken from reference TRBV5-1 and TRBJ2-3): KAGVTQTPRYLIKTRGQQVTLSCSPISGHRSVSWYQQTPGQGLQFLFEYFSETQRNKGNFPGRFSGRQFSNSRSEMNVSTLELGDSALYLCASSFRTSGRTDTQYFGPGTRLTVL.

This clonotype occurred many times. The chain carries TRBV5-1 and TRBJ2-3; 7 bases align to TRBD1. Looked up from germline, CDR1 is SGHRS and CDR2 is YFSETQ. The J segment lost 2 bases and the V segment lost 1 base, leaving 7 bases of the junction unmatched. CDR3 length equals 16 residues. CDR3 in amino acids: CASSLNFGQATDTQYF. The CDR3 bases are TGCGCCAGCAGCTTGAATTTTGGACAGGCCACAGATACGCAGTATTTT. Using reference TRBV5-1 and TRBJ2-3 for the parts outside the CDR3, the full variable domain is KAGVTQTPRYLIKTRGQQVTLSCSPISGHRSVSWYQQTPGQGLQFLFEYFSETQRNKGNFPGRFSGRQFSNSRSEMNVSTLELGDSALYLCASSLNFGQATDTQYFGPGTRLTVL.

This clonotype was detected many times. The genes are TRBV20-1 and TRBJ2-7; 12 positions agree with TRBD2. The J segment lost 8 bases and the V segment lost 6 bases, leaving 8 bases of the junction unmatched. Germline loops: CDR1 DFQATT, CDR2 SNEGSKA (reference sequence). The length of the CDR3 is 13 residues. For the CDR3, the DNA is TGCAGTGCGCGACTAGCGGGAGCCTCCCAGCAGTACTTC. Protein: CSARLAGASQQYF.

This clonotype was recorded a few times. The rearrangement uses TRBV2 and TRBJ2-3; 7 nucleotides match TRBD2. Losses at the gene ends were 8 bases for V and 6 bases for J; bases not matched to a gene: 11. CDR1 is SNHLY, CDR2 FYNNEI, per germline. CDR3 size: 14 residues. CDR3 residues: CASAGVIGGDTQYF. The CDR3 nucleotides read TGTGCCAGCGCGGGGGTTATCGGTGGGGATACGCAGTATTTT. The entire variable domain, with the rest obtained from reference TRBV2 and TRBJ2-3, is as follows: EPEVTQTPSHQVTQMGQEVILRCVPISNHLYFYWYRQILGQKVEFLVSFYNNEISEKSEIFDDQFSVERPDGSNFTLKIRSTKLEDSAMYFCASAGVIGGDTQYFGPGTRLTVL.

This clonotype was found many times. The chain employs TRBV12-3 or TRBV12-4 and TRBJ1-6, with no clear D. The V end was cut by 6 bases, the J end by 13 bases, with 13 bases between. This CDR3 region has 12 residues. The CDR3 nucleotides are TGTGCCAGCAGGGGTGGTCCCCTCCCCCTCCACTTT. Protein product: CASRGGPLPLHF.

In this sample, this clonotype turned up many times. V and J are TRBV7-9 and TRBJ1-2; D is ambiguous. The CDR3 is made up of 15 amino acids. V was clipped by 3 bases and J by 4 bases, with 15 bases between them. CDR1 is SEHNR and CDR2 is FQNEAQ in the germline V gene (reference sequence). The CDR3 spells CASSLASGEFYGYTF. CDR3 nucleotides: TGTGCCAGCAGCTTGGCGTCAGGTGAATTCTATGGCTACACCTTC.

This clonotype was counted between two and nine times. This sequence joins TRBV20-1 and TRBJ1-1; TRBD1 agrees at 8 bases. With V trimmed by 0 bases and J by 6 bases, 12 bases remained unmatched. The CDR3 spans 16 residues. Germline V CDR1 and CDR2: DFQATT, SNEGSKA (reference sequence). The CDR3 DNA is TGCAGTGCTAGAGACTCCAGGGGGCGGTTTATTCCTGAAGCTTTCTTT. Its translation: CSARDSRGRFIPEAFF.

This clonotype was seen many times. The CDR3 is CASSLNFLIGAYNEQFF. CDR3 sequence (DNA): TGTGCCAGCAGCCTCAATTTCCTCATAGGGGCCTACAATGAGCAGTTCTTC. The rearrangement links TRBV2 to TRBJ2-1; maybe TRBD1 (5 bases). CDR3 length equals 17 residues. Germline V gene data show CDR1 as SNHLY and CDR2 as FYNNEI. The germline V and J ends were trimmed by 6 bases and 2 bases, with 20 bases remaining between them.

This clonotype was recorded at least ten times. The DNA of the CDR3 is TGTGCCAGCAGATCGGACAGGGATAAACTGTTTTTT. Its translation is CASRSDRDKLFF. V and J are TRBV6-5 and TRBJ1-4, with TRBD1 identical over 8 bases. CDR3 length: 12 residues. The J segment lost 11 bases and the V segment lost 6 bases, leaving 5 bases of the junction unmatched. Germline values: CDR1 MNHEY, CDR2 SVGAGI.

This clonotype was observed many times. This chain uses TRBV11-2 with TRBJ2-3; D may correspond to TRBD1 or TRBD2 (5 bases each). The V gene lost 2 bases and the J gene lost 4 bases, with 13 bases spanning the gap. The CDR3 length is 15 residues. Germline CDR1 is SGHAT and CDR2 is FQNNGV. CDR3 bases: TGTGCCAGCAGCTTACGTGGGAGAGGGGCAGATACGCAGTATTTT. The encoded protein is CASSLRGRGADTQYF.

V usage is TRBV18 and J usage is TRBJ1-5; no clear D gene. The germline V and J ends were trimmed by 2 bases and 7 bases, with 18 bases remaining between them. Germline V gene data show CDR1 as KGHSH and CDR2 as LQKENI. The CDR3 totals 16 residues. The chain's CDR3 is CASSPDTAPTGQPQHF. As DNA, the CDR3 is TGTGCCAGCTCACCAGACACAGCTCCCACGGGACAGCCCCAGCATTTT. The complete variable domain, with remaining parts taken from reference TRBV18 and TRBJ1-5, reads NAGVMQNPRHLVRRRGQEARLRCSPMKGHSHVYWYRQLPEEGLKFMVYLQKENIIDESGMPKERFSAEFPKEGPSILRIQQVVRGDSAAYFCASSPDTAPTGQPQHFGDGTRLSIL.

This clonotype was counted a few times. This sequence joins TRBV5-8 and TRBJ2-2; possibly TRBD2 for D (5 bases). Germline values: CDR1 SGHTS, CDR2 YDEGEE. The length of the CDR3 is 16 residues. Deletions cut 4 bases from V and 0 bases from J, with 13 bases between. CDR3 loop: CASSAGRTSNTGELFF. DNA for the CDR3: TGTGCCAGCAGCGCCGGGCGGACTTCGAACACCGGGGAGCTGTTTTTT.

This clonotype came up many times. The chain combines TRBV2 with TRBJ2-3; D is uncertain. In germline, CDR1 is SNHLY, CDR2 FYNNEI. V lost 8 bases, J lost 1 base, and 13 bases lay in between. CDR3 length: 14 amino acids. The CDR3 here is CASRKNHRTDTQYF. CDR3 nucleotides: TGTGCCAGCCGCAAGAATCATCGCACAGATACGCAGTATTTT.

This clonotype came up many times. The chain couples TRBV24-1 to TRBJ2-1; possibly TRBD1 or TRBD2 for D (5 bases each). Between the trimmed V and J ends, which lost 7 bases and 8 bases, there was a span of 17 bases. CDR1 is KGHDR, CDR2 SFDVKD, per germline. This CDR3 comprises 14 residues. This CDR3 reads CATSSGGWGHEQFF. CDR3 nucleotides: TGTGCCACCAGCTCCGGAGGCTGGGGCCATGAGCAGTTCTTC.

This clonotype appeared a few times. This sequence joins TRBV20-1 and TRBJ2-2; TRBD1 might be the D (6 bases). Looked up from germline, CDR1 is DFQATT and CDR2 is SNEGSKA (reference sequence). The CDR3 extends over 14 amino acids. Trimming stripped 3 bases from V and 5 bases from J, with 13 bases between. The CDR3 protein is CSASPGARTGELFF. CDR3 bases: TGCAGTGCTAGTCCAGGGGCTAGAACCGGGGAGCTGTTTTTT.